This TCR beta chain was documented in a study of T cell responses to AZD1222 COVID-19 vaccine. About the research overall: It was second doses at about 4 or about 12 weeks that were pooled. Study observations and caveats: Donors were chiefly white British, with a greater number of females, and clonal diversity was perhaps underestimated. With dominance at 160-218 and 743-854, vaccine-associated CD4 TCRs spanned spike.

Data came from immunoSEQ multiplex PCR; TCRdb stores just in-frame clones and leaves some out. The sample includes under 200,000 clones, 85% to 90% of them seen just once. Remarks on this clone: The antigen is undetermined.

The CDR3 covers 16 residues. Germline CDR1 and CDR2: MNHNS and SASEGT. V gave up 4 bases and J gave up 2 bases, with 12 bases separating them. The chain joins TRBV6-1 to TRBJ1-6; a weak D match, TRBD1 (5 bases). The TCR sequence derives from an adult in good health. Source: peripheral blood, taken on day 0 of AZD1222 vaccination. This CDR3 is CASSGRGQAYNSPLHF. CDR3 in DNA: TGTGCCAGCAGTGGGAGGGGTCAGGCCTATAATTCACCCCTCCACTTT.